This TCR beta chain was recovered during a study of shared clonotypes between healthy human individuals. Overall study context: Donors were a couple of women and a few men aged 18 to 49.

Clones were read by immunoSEQ multiplex PCR, and TCRdb kept only the in-frame ones, dropping some. Of 2,500,000 or so clones listed, around nine tenths are singletons. Germline-derived CDR1 and CDR2 are SGHRS and YFSETQ. V shed 4 bases and J 2 bases; nucleotides not matched to a gene: 3. The CDR3 runs 13 residues. This clonotype was obtained from a man aged 18 to 30 in good health. Sequenced: naive CD4+ T cells sorted from blood. As to subset: CD45RA+ positively selected. The V gene is TRBV5-1, the J gene TRBJ2-7; 7 nucleotides line up with TRBD1. The CDR3 loop reads CASSMDRTYEQYF. CDR3 nucleotides: TGCGCCAGCAGCATGGACAGGACCTACGAGCAGTACTTC.